The rows below give T cell receptor beta chains drawn from one sample of a study of beta chain features in type 1 diabetes. Method: immunoSEQ multiplex PCR; TCRdb's copy keeps in-frame clones and lacks some. Of 600,000 or so clones in the sample, 9.5% to 15% were seen once. Sequencing used naive CD4+ T cells from blood. These receptors were obtained from a man younger than 40 with type 1 diabetes. Each CDR3 is given with its conserved first and last residue. A D gene is named only where the DNA matches it firmly. Size tells how often a clone was seen (once, few, many) or the class of an expanded clone, and some rows leave it out.

V	J	D	size	CDR3	DNA
TRBV7-9	TRBJ1-1	TRBD1	-	CASSLGQGGDTEAFF	TGTGCCAGCAGCTTAGGACAGGGGGGCGACACTGAAGCTTTCTTT
TRBV5-1	TRBJ2-1	TRBD1	few	CASSLEGTAYNEQFF	TGCGCCAGCAGCTTGGAAGGGACAGCCTACAATGAGCAGTTCTTC
TRBV6-1	TRBJ1-5	-	-	CASISPGLNQPQHF	TGTGCCAGCATTTCGCCAGGACTGAATCAGCCCCAGCATTTT
TRBV15	TRBJ2-7	-	few	CATSRDLGHSYEQYF	TGTGCCACCAGCAGAGATTTGGGACACTCCTACGAGCAGTACTTC
TRBV29-1	TRBJ2-5	-	few	CSVVTGQETQYF	TGCAGCGTTGTAACAGGGCAAGAGACCCAGTACTTC
TRBV18	TRBJ2-3	TRBD1	-	CASSPPFGQGTDTQYF	TGTGCCAGCTCACCACCCTTCGGACAGGGCACAGATACGCAGTATTTT
TRBV29-1	TRBJ2-7	-	few	CSVELATLIYEQYF	TGCAGCGTTGAACTCGCTACCTTAATCTACGAGCAGTACTTC
TRBV30	TRBJ2-3	-	few	CAWSQTLYTDTQYF	TGTGCCTGGAGCCAGACTCTTTACACAGATACGCAGTATTTT
TRBV20-1	TRBJ2-6	-	-	CSARLDWLLTF	TGCAGTGCTAGACTCGACTGGCTCCTGACTTTC
TRBV7-9	TRBJ2-3	-	-	CASSFGSDTQYF	TGTGCCAGCAGCTTTGGGTCAGATACGCAGTATTTT
TRBV27	TRBJ1-1	TRBD1	-	CASNSGGTEAFF	TGTGCCAGCAATTCAGGGGGCACTGAAGCTTTCTTT
TRBV30	TRBJ2-1	TRBD1	few	CAFDRGAGNEQFF	TGTGCCTTTGACAGGGGGGCGGGCAATGAGCAGTTCTTC
TRBV15	TRBJ2-3	TRBD1	-	CATSRGQGVTDTQYF	TGTGCCACCAGCAGAGGGCAGGGGGTCACAGATACGCAGTATTTT
TRBV9	TRBJ2-3	-	-	CASSVVRGRVKNLSTDTQYF	TGTGCCAGCAGCGTAGTGAGGGGTCGAGTGAAAAACCTAAGCACAGATACGCAGTATTTT
TRBV19	TRBJ2-7	TRBD1	once	CASSSIPGQGEDEQYF	TGTGCCAGTAGTTCGATTCCGGGACAGGGGGAGGACGAGCAGTACTTC
TRBV7-9	TRBJ2-1	TRBD1	few	CASSLSPDRNEQFF	TGTGCCAGCAGCTTATCCCCGGACAGGAATGAGCAGTTCTTC
TRBV5-6	TRBJ2-5	-	-	CASSFAETQYF	TGTGCCAGCAGCTTCGCAGAGACCCAGTACTTC
TRBV11-3	TRBJ2-5	-	-	CASSLDYGRETQYF	TGTGCCAGCAGCTTAGACTACGGACGAGAGACCCAGTACTTC
TRBV5-4	TRBJ2-1	-	-	CASSLSQGLYNEQFF	TGTGCCAGCAGCTTGAGCCAGGGACTCTACAATGAGCAGTTCTTC
TRBV9	TRBJ1-2	-	-	CASSAAGGWYGYTF	TGTGCCAGCAGCGCCGCCGGAGGCTGGTATGGCTACACCTTC
TRBV30	TRBJ1-6	-	few	CAWTPQVQNSPLHF	TGTGCCTGGACCCCACAGGTCCAGAATTCACCCCTCCACTTT
TRBV2	TRBJ2-3	TRBD2	-	CASGTSGGATDTQYF	TGTGCCAGCGGCACTAGCGGGGGGGCCACAGATACGCAGTATTTT
TRBV11-2	TRBJ2-1	-	-	CASSLVRYNEQFF	TGTGCCAGCAGCTTAGTCCGGTACAATGAGCAGTTCTTC
TRBV28	TRBJ2-1	-	-	CASGGAGSYNEQFF	TGTGCCAGTGGGGGGGCCGGTTCCTACAATGAGCAGTTCTTC
TRBV28	TRBJ2-3	-	few	CASRDTTDTQYF	TGTGCCAGCCGGGACACCACAGATACGCAGTATTTT
TRBV5-1	TRBJ2-3	-	-	CASNRDILADTQYF	TGCGCCAGTAACCGGGACATCCTCGCAGATACGCAGTATTTT
TRBV10-3	TRBJ1-6	-	few	CAIRGPNSPLHF	TGTGCCATCAGGGGGCCTAATTCACCCCTCCACTTT
TRBV29-1	TRBJ1-4	-	few	CSVEMGGSTNEKLFF	TGCAGCGTTGAAATGGGTGGGAGCACTAATGAAAAACTGTTTTTT
TRBV6-1	TRBJ1-6	-	-	CASSPGEGASPLHF	TGTGCCAGCAGTCCAGGGGAGGGAGCTTCACCCCTCCACTTT
TRBV6-1	TRBJ2-1	-	-	CASSISGDEQFF	TGTGCCAGCAGCATTAGTGGGGATGAGCAGTTCTTC
TRBV11-3	TRBJ1-2	TRBD1	few	CASSPDRTYGYTF	TGTGCCAGCAGCCCGGACAGGACCTATGGCTACACCTTC
TRBV5-6	TRBJ1-3	TRBD1	few	CASSLGPMTGHSGNTIYF	TGTGCCAGCAGCTTGGGACCGATGACAGGGCACTCTGGAAACACCATATATTTT
TRBV29-1	TRBJ2-3	-	-	CSVARSYQPPRQDTQYF	TGCAGCGTTGCGCGTTCTTACCAGCCCCCTCGCCAGGATACGCAGTATTTT
TRBV5-1	TRBJ2-3	TRBD1	few	CASSQGQGRDTQYF	TGCGCCAGCAGCCAGGGACAGGGGCGAGATACGCAGTATTTT
TRBV5-6	TRBJ1-6	-	few	CASSRVNRERSPLHF	TGTGCCAGCAGCCGGGTCAACAGGGAACGATCACCCCTCCACTTT